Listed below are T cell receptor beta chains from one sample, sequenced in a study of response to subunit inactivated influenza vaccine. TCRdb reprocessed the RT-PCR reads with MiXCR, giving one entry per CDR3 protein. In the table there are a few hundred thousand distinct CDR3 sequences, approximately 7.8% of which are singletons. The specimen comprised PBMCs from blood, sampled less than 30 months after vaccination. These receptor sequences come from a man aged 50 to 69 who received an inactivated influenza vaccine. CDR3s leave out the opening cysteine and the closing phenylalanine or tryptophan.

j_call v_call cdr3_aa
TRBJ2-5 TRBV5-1 ASSSAIPYQETQY
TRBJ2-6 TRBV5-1 ASSLDDSGANVLT
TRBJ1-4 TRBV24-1 ATSDPGEKLF
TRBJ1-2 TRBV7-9 ASSLGGTLGYT
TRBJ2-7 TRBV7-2 ASSSVEIEQY
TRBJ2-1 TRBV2 ASRGLVVNNEQF
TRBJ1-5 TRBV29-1 SVEAGTGNRPQH
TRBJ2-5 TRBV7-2 ASSLLGLETQY
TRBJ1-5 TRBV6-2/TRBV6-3 ASSLMNQPQH
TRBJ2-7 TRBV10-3 AISDRGTAY
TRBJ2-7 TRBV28 ASMGQGAVREQY